Listed below are T cell receptor beta chains from one sample, sequenced in a study of blood T cell repertoires in COVID-19. Libraries were prepared by immunoSEQ multiplex PCR; TCRdb keeps only in-frame clonotypes and omits some of them. The top ten clones hold 18% of a sample with about 98,000 clones, roughly 82% of them seen once. The material sequenced was peripheral blood. The receptor source for this set is a man of 80 years or more with acute or convalescent COVID-19. Each CDR3 is given with its conserved first and last residue. Each record gives: V gene, CDR3 length, clone size, J gene, D gene, CDR3 DNA, CDR3 protein. D genes are given only for firm matches. Only part of the rows carry a size: once, few, many, or a class if the clone is expanded.

V: TRBV19; length: 16; size: .; J: TRBJ2-5; D: .; DNA: TGTGCCAGTAGTATAGTCCCGGGGGTGGGTCAAGAGACCCAGTACTTC; CDR3: CASSIVPGVGQETQYF
V: TRBV19; length: 16; size: .; J: TRBJ2-6; D: .; DNA: TGTGCCAGTAGGGGAGCCTCAGTCCCTGGGGCCAACGTCCTGACTTTC; CDR3: CASRGASVPGANVLTF
V: TRBV28; length: 14; size: .; J: TRBJ2-7; D: TRBD2; DNA: TGTGCCAGCAGTTCCCCAAGCGGGAGGGCCGAGCAGTACTTC; CDR3: CASSSPSGRAEQYF
V: TRBV4-3; length: 13; size: many; J: TRBJ2-2; D: TRBD1; DNA: TGCGCCAGCAGGGACAGGGACACCGGGGAGCTGTTTTTT; CDR3: CASRDRDTGELFF
V: TRBV28; length: 16; size: once; J: TRBJ1-2; D: TRBD1; DNA: TGTGCCAGCAGTTCGACAGGGTCGAACGTCTGGGGGGGCTACACCTTC; CDR3: CASSSTGSNVWGGYTF
V: TRBV5-6; length: 15; size: .; J: TRBJ2-3; D: .; DNA: TGTGCCAGCAGTGGTGACTATTCTAGCACAGATACGCAGTATTTT; CDR3: CASSGDYSSTDTQYF
V: TRBV6-5; length: 15; size: once; J: TRBJ2-7; D: TRBD1; DNA: TGTGCCAGCAGCCGACAGGGGGCGAGCTCCTACGAGCAGTACTTC; CDR3: CASSRQGASSYEQYF
V: TRBV5-6; length: 14; size: .; J: TRBJ2-5; D: .; DNA: TGTGCCAGCAGCTTGGTAGGGGTCCAAGAGACCCAGTACTTC; CDR3: CASSLVGVQETQYF
V: TRBV5-1; length: 15; size: .; J: TRBJ2-2; D: TRBD1; DNA: TGCGCCAGCAGCTTGGTTTCGACAGGGGTCGGGGAGCTGTTTTTT; CDR3: CASSLVSTGVGELFF
V: TRBV2; length: 15; size: .; J: TRBJ2-3; D: TRBD1; DNA: TGTGCCAGCAGTGGGACAGGGGGCTTCGCAGATACGCAGTATTTT; CDR3: CASSGTGGFADTQYF
V: TRBV27; length: 13; size: once; J: TRBJ2-7; D: .; DNA: TGTGCCAGCAGTTTAGGCCCCCCCTACGAGCAGTACTTC; CDR3: CASSLGPPYEQYF
V: TRBV27; length: 15; size: .; J: TRBJ2-7; D: TRBD1; DNA: TGTGCCAGCAGTTCCCGAGGGACAGGACCCTACGAGCAGTACTTC; CDR3: CASSSRGTGPYEQYF
V: TRBV5-4; length: 15; size: .; J: TRBJ1-4; D: TRBD1; DNA: TGTGCCAGCAGCAAACAGACAGGGGTTCAGGAAAAACTGTTTTTT; CDR3: CASSKQTGVQEKLFF
V: TRBV4-3; length: 15; size: few; J: TRBJ2-1; D: TRBD2; DNA: TGCGCCAGCAGCCAAGAAGGACTAGCGCTCGATGAGCAGTTCTTC; CDR3: CASSQEGLALDEQFF
V: TRBV5-1; length: 15; size: once; J: TRBJ2-3; D: TRBD2; DNA: TGCGCCAGCAGCTTAGCGGGGGGGCGCGCCGATACGCAGTATTTT; CDR3: CASSLAGGRADTQYF
V: TRBV29-1; length: 16; size: .; J: TRBJ2-2; D: .; DNA: TGCAGCGTTGAAGAGATCAGGGGGAGGCACACCGGGGAGCTGTTTTTT; CDR3: CSVEEIRGRHTGELFF
V: TRBV11-2; length: 16; size: .; J: TRBJ2-6; D: .; DNA: TGTGCCAGCAGCTTAGGTGTGGCTTCTGGGGCCAACGTCCTGACTTTC; CDR3: CASSLGVASGANVLTF
V: TRBV28; length: 12; size: .; J: TRBJ2-1; D: TRBD2; DNA: TGTGCCAGCACGGGACTAGCAGGTGAGCAGTTCTTC; CDR3: CASTGLAGEQFF
V: TRBV18; length: 15; size: .; J: TRBJ1-3; D: .; DNA: TGTGCCAGCTCACCAGGAGTTGGATCTGGAAACACCATATATTTT; CDR3: CASSPGVGSGNTIYF
V: TRBV3-1/TRBV3-2; length: 16; size: once; J: TRBJ2-7; D: .; DNA: TGTGCCAGCAGCCGCGGCACAGGGCACGGGCTCTACGAGCAGTACTTC; CDR3: CASSRGTGHGLYEQYF
V: TRBV27; length: 13; size: .; J: TRBJ2-3; D: .; DNA: TGTGCCAGCAGTTTTAGTTCCTCGGATACGCAGTATTTT; CDR3: CASSFSSSDTQYF
V: TRBV3-1/TRBV3-2; length: 15; size: .; J: TRBJ1-1; D: .; DNA: TGTGCCAGCAGCCAAGGTCGTCCGGGGGGCACTGAAGCTTTCTTT; CDR3: CASSQGRPGGTEAFF
V: TRBV7-2; length: 15; size: .; J: TRBJ1-1; D: .; DNA: TGTGCCAGCAGCTTTTCGGGGAATCTTAACACTGAAGCTTTCTTT; CDR3: CASSFSGNLNTEAFF
V: TRBV6-2/TRBV6-3; length: 14; size: .; J: TRBJ2-7; D: TRBD2; DNA: TGTGCCAGCAGCCAAAGCGGGACTTCCTACGAGCAGTACTTC; CDR3: CASSQSGTSYEQYF
V: TRBV3-1/TRBV3-2; length: 18; size: .; J: TRBJ2-1; D: TRBD2; DNA: TGTGCCAGCAGCCAAGATTGGCTAGCGGGGGGGCTGGAGAATGAGCAGTTCTTC; CDR3: CASSQDWLAGGLENEQFF
V: TRBV19; length: 14; size: .; J: TRBJ2-4; D: .; DNA: TGTGCCAGTAGTATGGGCCAGATGAAAAACATTCAGTACTTC; CDR3: CASSMGQMKNIQYF
V: TRBV14; length: 17; size: .; J: TRBJ1-4; D: TRBD1; DNA: TGTGCCAGCAGCCAAGCTGGACAGGGGAAGGCTAATGAAAAACTGTTTTTT; CDR3: CASSQAGQGKANEKLFF
V: TRBV3-1/TRBV3-2; length: 13; size: .; J: TRBJ2-7; D: .; DNA: TGTGCCAGCAGCCAAGAACCGAGAGCCGAGCAGTACTTC; CDR3: CASSQEPRAEQYF
V: TRBV28; length: 17; size: .; J: TRBJ2-3; D: TRBD2; DNA: TGTGCCAGCAGTTTAACTAGCGGGGGGCTTTTCACAGATACGCAGTATTTT; CDR3: CASSLTSGGLFTDTQYF
V: TRBV11-2; length: 15; size: .; J: TRBJ2-3; D: .; DNA: TGTGCCAGCAGCTTAGGTAGGGGATTCGGAGATACGCAGTATTTT; CDR3: CASSLGRGFGDTQYF
V: TRBV18; length: 14; size: .; J: TRBJ2-7; D: TRBD1; DNA: TGTGCCAGCTCACCGGACAGGGCGAACTACGAGCAGTACTTC; CDR3: CASSPDRANYEQYF